This TCR beta chain is drawn from a study of T cells in women clearing cervical HPV infection. General study findings and limits: CIN3+ cases had significantly higher TCR repertoire richness than controls, but evenness did not differ.

The V end lost 4 bases, the J end lost 3 bases, and 15 bases lay between the germline ends. This CDR3 has 16 residues. Germline V CDR1 and CDR2: LNHDA, SQIVND (reference sequence). Concerning this clone itself: Its antigen is as yet unknown. The sequence runs out 3 residues before the end of the CDR3; the remainder is reconstructed from the germline J gene.

Only in-frame clones appear in the TCRdb table, and some are missing; sequencing was by immunoSEQ multiplex PCR. The listing contains fewer than 35,000 clones. Sample: blood buffy coat. The chain links TRBV19 to TRBJ2-2; D is possibly TRBD2 (5 bases). The clonotype was recovered from a woman between 18 and 70 years old with a cervical HPV16 infection that either progressed to CIN3+ or cleared (not recorded which). The CDR3 here is CASSTLDRLYTGELFF. CDR3 DNA, as far as it was read: TGTGCCAGTAGTACCCTAGACCGACTATACACCGGGGAG.